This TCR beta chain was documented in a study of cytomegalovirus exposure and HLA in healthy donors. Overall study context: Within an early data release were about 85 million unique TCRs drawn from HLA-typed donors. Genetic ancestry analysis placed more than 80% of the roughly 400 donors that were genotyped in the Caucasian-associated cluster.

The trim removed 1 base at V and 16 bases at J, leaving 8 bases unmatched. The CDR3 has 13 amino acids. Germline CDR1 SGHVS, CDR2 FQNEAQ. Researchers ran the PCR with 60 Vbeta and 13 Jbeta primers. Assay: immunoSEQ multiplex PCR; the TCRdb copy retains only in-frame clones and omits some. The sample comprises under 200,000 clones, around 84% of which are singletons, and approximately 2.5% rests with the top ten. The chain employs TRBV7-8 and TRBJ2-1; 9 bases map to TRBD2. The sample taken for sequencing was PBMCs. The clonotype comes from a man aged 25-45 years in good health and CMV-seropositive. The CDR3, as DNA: TGTGCCAGCAGCTTAGTGGCGGGAGGGCCGCCTTTCTTC. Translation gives CASSLVAGGPPFF.